This T cell receptor (beta chain) was profiled in a study of blood T cell repertoires in COVID-19 (dated by TCRdb to about 2020). About the investigation overall: Samples covering the acute and convalescent phases of COVID-19 were provided by collaborators in the United States, Italy and Spain. The prospective study material was composed of cDNA or gDNA derived from T cells, B-cell-depleted T cells, or PBMCs. The dataset comprised deeply sampled blood TCRbeta repertoires from subjects exposed to, actively infected with, or recovered from COVID-19. The repertoires were released in a freely available public database intended as a resource for research on the immune response to SARS-CoV-2. Samples came from the ongoing ImmuneRACE study (first 160 participants) plus 1,254 subjects from 6 global collaborators. Nearly every sample came with metadata listing a de-identified subject ID, COVID-19 status, age in years and sex. Where available, HLA class I and class II types were obtained from metadata supplied by the sample provider rather than from assay-based typing.

Points the paper makes about the study in general: The amount of clinical and demographic metadata varied by source and participant and was provided uncurated.

TCRbeta CDR3 regions were amplified from genomic DNA using the immunoSEQ Assay, a bias-controlled multiplex PCR. In the paper's pipeline: The number of nucleated cells in each sample was estimated by amplification of reference gene primers within the assay. To quantify the absolute abundance of each unique TCRbeta CDR3 rearrangement, sequence reads were collapsed and filtered. For each sample, productive Simpson clonality was calculated as the square root of Simpson's diversity index over productive rearrangements. Imported from immuneACCESS, the table was reduced by TCRdb to in-frame sequences with V and J called. These copies leave out some clones; in studies compared against another copy, an unresolved V gene accounts for under half, and the cause of the remainder is not known. The V and J calls and clone size are taken from that table; D and trimming were inferred from the DNA. A total of 80,000 to 95,000 clones appear in this sample, 75% to 90% of them only once. Roughly 15% of the sample rests with the top ten.

As for this clone: This receptor's antigen is unknown. Qualities for individual bases were not recorded, and no much larger clone is one base off.

The CDR3 covers 17 residues, taking in both the cysteine and the phenylalanine. Solely the CDR3 DNA is kept, with 51 bases framed from the first base. As encoded in the germline V gene, CDR1 is MDHEN while CDR2 is SYDVKM. V was cut back by 7 bases and J by 4 bases, leaving a gap of 23 bases between them. Collaborating institutions collected whole blood in K2EDTA tubes following their own protocols. For TCRbeta analysis, collaborators shipped samples in one of three forms: frozen whole blood, isolated PBMCs, or DNA extracted from either of those sample types. The clonotype comes from a woman over 75 with active or convalescent COVID-19. Source material: peripheral blood. This chain joins TRBV28 to TRBJ1-5; there is no confident call for the D gene. The CDR3 loop reads CASNSPASPYQNQPQHF. The DNA sequence reads TGTGCCAGCAACAGCCCAGCCTCCCCTTATCAGAATCAGCCCCAGCATTTT.